This TCR beta chain was documented in a study of blood T cells in healthy people across ages. V lost 0 bases and J lost 3, with 14 bases in between. The CDR3 has 16 residues. CDR1 is SGDLS, CDR2 YYNGEE, per germline. Alongside a J-beta primer mix, a sample-barcoded 5' primer served in a second PCR lasting about 7 to 11 cycles. TCRdb called the 5' RACE reads again in MiXCR, with one record for every CDR3 protein. In the table there are approximately 580,000 distinct CDR3 sequences, about 25% of which are singletons. These data also featured in a second study, about T cells of mothers and their children. From that study: Extracted RNA, in its entirety, went into cDNA synthesis at 1.5 ug per 15 ul.

The chain recombines TRBV9 with TRBJ2-3; D remains ambiguous. The receptor's source is a boy younger than 18 in good health. The material sequenced was blood. The CDR3 sequence: CASSVGLAFRTDTQYF. The CDR3 DNA sequence: TGTGCCAGCAGCGTAGGGCTTGCTTTTAGGACAGATACGCAGTATTTT.